Here is one T cell receptor beta chain with its context. The antigen is not known. This entry comes from a study of T cell responses to AZD1222 COVID-19 vaccine. Whole-study results and caveats: Unmutated regions of variants are reportedly targeted by nearly half of spike-specific TCRs. White British people made up most donors, females outnumbered males, and clonal diversity was possibly underestimated. Along spike, vaccine-associated CD4 TCRs were found throughout, with dominance at 160-218 and 743-854.

The CDR3 extends over 14 amino acids. Trimming shortened V by 8 bases and J by 9 bases, and 17 bases separated the two germline ends. Germline assignment: CDR1 MNHEY and CDR2 SVGAGI. TCRdb's table, derived via immunoSEQ multiplex PCR, lists solely in-frame clones and lacks some. The table has 150,000 to 200,000 clones, 90% to 95% seen once. The source of this sequence is an adult who received the AZD1222 COVID-19 vaccine. Material: peripheral blood, obtained 28 days after the second AZD1222 dose. This chain joins TRBV6-5 and TRBJ1-6; no definite D call. The CDR3 DNA reads TGTGCCAGCGGACCTTCGTTTAACGTTTCACCCCTCCACTTT. Translated, it gives CASGPSFNVSPLHF.